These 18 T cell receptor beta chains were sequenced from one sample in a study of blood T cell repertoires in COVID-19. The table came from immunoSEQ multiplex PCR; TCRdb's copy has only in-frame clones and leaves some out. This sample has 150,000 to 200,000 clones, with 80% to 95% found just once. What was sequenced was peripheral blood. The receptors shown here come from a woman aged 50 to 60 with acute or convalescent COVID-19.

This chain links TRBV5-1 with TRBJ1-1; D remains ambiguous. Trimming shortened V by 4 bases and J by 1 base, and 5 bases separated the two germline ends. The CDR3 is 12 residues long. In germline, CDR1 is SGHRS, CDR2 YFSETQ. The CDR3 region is CASSTPNTEAFF. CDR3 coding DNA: TGCGCCAGCAGCACACCGAACACTGAAGCTTTCTTT. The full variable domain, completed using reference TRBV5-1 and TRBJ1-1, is KAGVTQTPRYLIKTRGQQVTLSCSPISGHRSVSWYQQTPGQGLQFLFEYFSETQRNKGNFPGRFSGRQFSNSRSEMNVSTLELGDSALYLCASSTPNTEAFFGQGTRLTVV.

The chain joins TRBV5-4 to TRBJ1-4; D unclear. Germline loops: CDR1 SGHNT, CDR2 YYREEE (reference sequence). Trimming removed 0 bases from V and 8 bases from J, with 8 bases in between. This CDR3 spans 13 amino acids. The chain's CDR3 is CASSLGPMEKLFF. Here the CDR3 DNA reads TGTGCCAGCAGCTTGGGGCCGATGGAAAAACTGTTTTTT.

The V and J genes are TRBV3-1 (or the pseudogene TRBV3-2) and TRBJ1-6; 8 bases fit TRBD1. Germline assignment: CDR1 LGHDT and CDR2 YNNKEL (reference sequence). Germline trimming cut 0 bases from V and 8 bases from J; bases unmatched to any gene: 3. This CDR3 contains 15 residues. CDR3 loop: CASSQDRQGYSPLHF. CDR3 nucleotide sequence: TGTGCCAGCAGCCAAGATAGACAGGGGTATTCACCCCTCCACTTT.

Written as DNA, the CDR3 is TGTGCCAGCAGAGTACAGGGGGCTAAAGGGACCCAGTACTTC. Its protein is CASRVQGAKGTQYF. The chain uses TRBV28 and TRBJ2-5, with 9 bases that match TRBD1. The CDR3 sequence is 14 residues long. Looked up from germline, CDR1 is MDHEN and CDR2 is SYDVKM. Losses at the gene ends were 6 bases for V and 7 bases for J; bases not matched to a gene: 9.

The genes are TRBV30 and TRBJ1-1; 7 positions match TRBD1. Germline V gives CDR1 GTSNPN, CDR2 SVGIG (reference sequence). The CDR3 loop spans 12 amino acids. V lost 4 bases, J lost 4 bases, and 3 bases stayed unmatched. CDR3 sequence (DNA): TGTGCCTGGAATTCAGGGGGCACTGAAGCTTTCTTT. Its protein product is CAWNSGGTEAFF.

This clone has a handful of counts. CDR3: CASSETSGGAHEQYF. CDR3 DNA: TGTGCCAGCAGTGAAACAAGCGGGGGGGCCCACGAGCAGTACTTC. The V call is TRBV6-1, the J call TRBJ2-7; the match to TRBD2 covers 10 bases. V was clipped by 2 bases and J by 5 bases; unmatched bases: 6. Germline-derived CDR1 and CDR2 are MNHNS and SASEGT. The CDR3 is 15 amino acids.

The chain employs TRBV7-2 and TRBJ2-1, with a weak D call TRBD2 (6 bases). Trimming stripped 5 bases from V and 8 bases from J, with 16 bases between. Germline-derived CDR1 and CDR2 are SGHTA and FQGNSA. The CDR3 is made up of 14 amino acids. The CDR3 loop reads CASSGPGTLDEQFF. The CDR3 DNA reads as TGTGCCAGCAGCGGGCCAGGGACTCTGGATGAGCAGTTCTTC.

The CDR3 sequence is CASSLYSGPEGEQFF. The CDR3 bases are TGTGCCAGCAGCTTGTATAGCGGACCTGAGGGTGAGCAGTTCTTC. This sequence joins TRBV7-2 and TRBJ2-1, with D possibly TRBD2 on 6 matching bases. The V end was cut by 3 bases, the J end by 9 bases, with 18 bases between. The length of the CDR3 is 15 residues. Germline V CDR1 and CDR2: SGHTA, FQGNSA.

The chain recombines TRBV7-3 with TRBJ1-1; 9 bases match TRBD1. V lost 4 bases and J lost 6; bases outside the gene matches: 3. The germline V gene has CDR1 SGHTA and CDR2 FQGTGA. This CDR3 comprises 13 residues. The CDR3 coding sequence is TGTGCCAGCAGCTCCGGGACAGGGTCTGAAGCTTTCTTT. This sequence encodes CASSSGTGSEAFF.

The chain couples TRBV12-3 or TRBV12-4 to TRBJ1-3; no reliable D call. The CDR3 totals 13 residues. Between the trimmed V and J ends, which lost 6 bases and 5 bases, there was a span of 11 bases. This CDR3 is CASSRTMRNTIYF. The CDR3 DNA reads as TGTGCCAGCAGCCGTACTATGAGAAACACCATATATTTT.

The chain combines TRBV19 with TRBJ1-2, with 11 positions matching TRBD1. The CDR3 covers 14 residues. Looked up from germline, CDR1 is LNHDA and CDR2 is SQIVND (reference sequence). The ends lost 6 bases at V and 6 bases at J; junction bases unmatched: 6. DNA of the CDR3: TGTGCCAGTAGAAAGGACAGGGGGCGCGATGGCTACACCTTC. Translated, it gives CASRKDRGRDGYTF.

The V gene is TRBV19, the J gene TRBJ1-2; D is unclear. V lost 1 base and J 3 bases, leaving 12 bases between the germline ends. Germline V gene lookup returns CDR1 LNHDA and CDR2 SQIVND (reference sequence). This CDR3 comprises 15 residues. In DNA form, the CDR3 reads TGTGCCAGTAGTATAGGGGTCTCGGCGGACTATGGCTACACCTTC. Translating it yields CASSIGVSADYGYTF. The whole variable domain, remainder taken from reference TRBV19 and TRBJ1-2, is DGGITQSPKYLFRKEGQNVTLSCEQNLNHDAMYWYRQDPGQGLRLIYYSQIVNDFQKGDIAEGYSVSREKKESFPLTVTSAQKNPTAFYLCASSIGVSADYGYTFGSGTRLTVV.

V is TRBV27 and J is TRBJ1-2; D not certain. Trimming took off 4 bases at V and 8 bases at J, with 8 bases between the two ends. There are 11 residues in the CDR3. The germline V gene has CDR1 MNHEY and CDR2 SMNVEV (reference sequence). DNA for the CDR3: TGTGCCAGCAGTTCACGAGGGGGCTACACCTTC. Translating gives CASSSRGGYTF.

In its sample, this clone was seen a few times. CDR3 in amino acids: CASSLWGRTGNTIYF. CDR3 nucleotides: TGTGCCAGCAGCTTATGGGGGCGGACTGGAAACACCATATATTTT. V and J are TRBV11-2 and TRBJ1-3, with TRBD1 as a possible D gene (6 bases). Germline CDR1 and CDR2: SGHAT and FQNNGV. The CDR3 loop spans 15 amino acids. Trimming removed 2 bases at V and 2 bases at J, with 10 bases between.

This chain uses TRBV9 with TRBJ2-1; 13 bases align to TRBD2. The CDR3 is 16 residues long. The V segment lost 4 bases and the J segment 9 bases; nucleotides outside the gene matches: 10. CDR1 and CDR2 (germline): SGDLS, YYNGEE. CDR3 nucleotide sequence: TGTGCCAGCAGCCCACTAGGGACTAGCGGGAACACTGAGCAGTTCTTC. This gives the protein CASSPLGTSGNTEQFF.

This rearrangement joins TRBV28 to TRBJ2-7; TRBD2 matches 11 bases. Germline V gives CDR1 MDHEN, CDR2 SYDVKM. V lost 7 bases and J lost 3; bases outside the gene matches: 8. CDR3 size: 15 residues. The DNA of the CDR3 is TGTGCCAGCACCCCCGTGACTAGCGGGGACTACGAGCAGTACTTC. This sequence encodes CASTPVTSGDYEQYF.

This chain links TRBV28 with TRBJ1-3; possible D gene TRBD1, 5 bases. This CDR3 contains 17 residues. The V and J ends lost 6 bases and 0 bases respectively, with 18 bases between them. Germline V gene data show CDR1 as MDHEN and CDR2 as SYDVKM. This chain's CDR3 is CASSTIQGYPSGNTIYF. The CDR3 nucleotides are TGTGCCAGCAGCACCATCCAGGGATACCCCTCTGGAAACACCATATATTTT. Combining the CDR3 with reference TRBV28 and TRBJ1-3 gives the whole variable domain DVKVTQSSRYLVKRTGEKVFLECVQDMDHENMFWYRQDPGLGLRLIYFSYDVKMKEKGDIPEGYSVSREKKERFSLILESASTNQTSMYLCASSTIQGYPSGNTIYFGEGSWLTVV.

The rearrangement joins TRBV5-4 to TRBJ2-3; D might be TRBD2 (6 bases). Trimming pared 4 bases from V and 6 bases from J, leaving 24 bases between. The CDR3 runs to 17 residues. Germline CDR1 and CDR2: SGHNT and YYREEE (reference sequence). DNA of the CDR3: TGTGCCAGCAGCCCCGGACCGGGGACTCACTCTCCCGATACGCAGTATTTT. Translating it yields CASSPGPGTHSPDTQYF.